This T cell receptor (beta chain) originates from a study of cytomegalovirus exposure and HLA in healthy donors. The overall study: The 95 to 150 validation repertoires used a platform that matched the one used for the 550 to 800 first-cohort repertoires, as a later analysis reported.

Findings and caveats of the study: Most observed TCR sequences were rare, whereas some public TCRs were detected in many donors. Among TCR beta chains, those listed as cytomegalovirus-associated numbered about 150. Reportedly, cytomegalovirus status was diagnosed with high sensitivity and specificity.

Repertoires were generated with immunoSEQ multiplex PCR, while TCRdb's copy carries only in-frame clones and drops some. The profile shows some 190,000 clones, about 82% of them singletons. V lost 0 bases and J 2 bases, leaving 13 bases between the germline ends. Per the germline V gene, CDR1 is LNHNV and CDR2 is YYDKDF (reference sequence). The CDR3 has 16 residues. Concerning this clone itself: Its antigen is still unknown. In the same sample, other DNA sequences code for this CDR3.

The origin of this receptor is a woman aged 18-30 years in good health and CMV-seronegative. V and J are TRBV15 and TRBJ1-1; no firm D call. The sequencing input was PBMCs. CDR3 coding DNA: TGTGCCACCAGCAGAGATCTCGGTAGTGGTAACACTGAAGCTTTCTTT. Translating gives CATSRDLGSGNTEAFF.